A single sample gave rise to the 18 T cell receptor beta chains below, sequenced in a study of T cells in localized non-small cell lung cancer (dated by TCRdb to about 2020). The library was generated by the immunoSEQ multiplex PCR assay. TCRdb took over this immuneACCESS table, retaining in-frame rearrangements with V and J assigned. Such tables are incomplete; in checked studies, under half of the missing clones stem from an unresolved V gene, and the remainder is unexplained. The sample yields tens of thousands of clones; approximately 86% were counted once. The leading ten clones occupy more than 14% of the sample. The source material was peripheral blood, sampled before any cancer treatment. These receptors all come from a man aged 35-69 years with stage I squamous cell lung carcinoma.

This clone was counted once. The chain recombines TRBV27 with TRBJ2-1, with D hard to call. This CDR3 is built from 13 residues. Germline V lookup: CDR1 MNHEY, CDR2 SMNVEV (reference sequence). The ends were cut back, 4 bases at V and 4 bases at J, with 8 bases in the middle. The CDR3 DNA sequence: TGTGCCAGCAGTTCCCACTCTTACAATGAGCAGTTCTTC. This encodes CASSSHSYNEQFF.

This chain connects TRBV4-1 to TRBJ2-2, with 10 bases identical to TRBD2. Germline loops: CDR1 MGHRA, CDR2 YSYEKL. The CDR3 length is 17 residues. The J segment lost 6 bases and the V segment lost 3 bases, leaving 10 bases of the junction unmatched. The CDR3 DNA sequence: TGCGCCAGCAGCCACAGTTCCGGGACTAGCGTCCCCGGGGAGCTGTTTTTT. As protein: CASSHSSGTSVPGELFF.

V gene TRBV14 combines with J gene TRBJ1-1; D not resolved. Germline-derived CDR1 and CDR2 are SGHDN and FVKESK. The CDR3 is 14 amino acids. Trimming removed 4 bases at V and 7 bases at J, with 16 bases between. The CDR3 DNA reads TGTGCCAGCAGCCCGTCTCGGTTTGCAGTTGAAGCTTTCTTT. Translation gives CASSPSRFAVEAFF.

This clone occurred once. V usage is TRBV7-8 and J usage is TRBJ2-3; D is perhaps TRBD1 (5 bases). Deletions cut 5 bases from V and 2 bases from J, with 23 bases between. The CDR3 has 18 residues. Germline loops: CDR1 SGHVS, CDR2 FQNEAQ. CDR3 region: CASSLRLVGVGYTDTQYF. The CDR3 coding sequence is TGTGCCAGCAGCCTCCGGTTGGTAGGGGTAGGTTACACAGATACGCAGTATTTT.

This chain connects TRBV15 to TRBJ1-3; 10 bases map to TRBD1. The CDR3 runs to 17 residues. J was trimmed by 3 bases and V by 3 bases; bases with no gene match: 8. The germline V gene encodes CDR1 LNHNV and CDR2 YYDKDF (reference sequence). This CDR3 is CATSSRKDRGFGNTIYF. CDR3 bases: TGTGCCACCAGCAGTCGCAAGGACAGGGGGTTTGGAAACACCATATATTTT.

This chain uses TRBV2 with TRBJ2-5, with unresolved D. This CDR3 spans 16 amino acids. Germline CDR1 SNHLY, CDR2 FYNNEI. V lost 7 bases, J lost 2 bases, and 20 bases lay in between. CDR3 DNA: TGTGCCAGCAAGTTAGGTAGGCTGGGAAAGCAAGAGACCCAGTACTTC. Translating it yields CASKLGRLGKQETQYF.

The chain has TRBV5-1 and TRBJ2-5, with D perhaps TRBD1 or TRBD2 (6 bases each). Germline V gene sequence: CDR1 SGHRS, CDR2 YFSETQ. This CDR3 region has 16 residues. V was trimmed by 0 bases and J by 1 base, leaving 13 bases between them. Here the CDR3 reads CASSLAGAGTQETQYF. In DNA form, the CDR3 reads TGCGCCAGCAGCTTGGCGGGGGCCGGGACCCAAGAGACCCAGTACTTC.

J is TRBJ1-1 and V is TRBV30; D is undetermined. Germline CDR1 and CDR2: GTSNPN and SVGIG (reference sequence). The CDR3 runs 13 residues. The germline V and J ends were trimmed by 7 bases and 1 base, with 13 bases remaining between them. CDR3 loop: CAYGQHSNTEAFF. CDR3 nucleotides: TGTGCCTATGGTCAACATTCGAACACTGAAGCTTTCTTT.

This clone was seen only a few times. The V gene is TRBV5-4, the J gene TRBJ2-1; D not certain. Trimming stripped 0 bases from V and 9 bases from J, with 4 bases between. CDR1 and CDR2 (germline): SGHNT, YYREEE (reference sequence). The CDR3 sequence is 11 residues long. In nucleotides, the CDR3 is TGTGCCAGCAGCTTGGAGGGTGAGCAGTTCTTC. It is translated as CASSLEGEQFF.

This chain connects TRBV5-1 to TRBJ2-3, with TRBD1 matching over 9 bases. Germline V gene data show CDR1 as SGHRS and CDR2 as YFSETQ. With 2 bases clipped from V and 3 bases from J, the junction kept 4 bases outside the gene matches. This CDR3 spans 15 amino acids. The CDR3 bases are TGCGCCAGCAGCTTCGGGGACAGGGCGACAGATACGCAGTATTTT. It specifies CASSFGDRATDTQYF.

The rearrangement joins TRBV7-2 to TRBJ2-2; D remains ambiguous. This CDR3 contains 14 residues. V lost 7 bases and J 6 bases, leaving 15 bases between the germline ends. Germline V lookup: CDR1 SGHTA, CDR2 FQGNSA. The DNA of the CDR3 is TGTGCCAGCAAAAACCATGGAAGCCCCGGGGAGCTGTTTTTT. The encoded protein is CASKNHGSPGELFF. Combining the CDR3 with reference TRBV7-2 and TRBJ2-2 gives the whole variable domain GAGVSQSPSNKVTEKGKDVELRCDPISGHTALYWYRQSLGQGLEFLIYFQGNSAPDKSGLPSDRFSAERTGGSVSTLTIQRTQQEDSAVYLCASKNHGSPGELFFGEGSRLTVL.

The chain employs TRBV7-2 and TRBJ1-4, with 8 nucleotides matching TRBD1. Unmatched junction bases numbered 1, after V lost 4 bases and J lost 0 bases. CDR1 and CDR2 (germline): SGHTA, FQGNSA. The CDR3 is made up of 15 amino acids. The CDR3 DNA sequence: TGTGCCAGCAGCTCGGGACAGGCAACTAATGAAAAACTGTTTTTT. This encodes CASSSGQATNEKLFF.

The rearrangement uses TRBV4-1 and TRBJ1-5, with 7 bases fitting TRBD1. The CDR3 is 16 amino acids. CDR1 and CDR2 from the germline V gene are MGHRA and YSYEKL. The trim removed 1 base at V and 6 bases at J, leaving 9 bases unmatched. This CDR3 is CASSQVYAGGGQPQHF. The CDR3 region has the DNA TGCGCCAGCAGCCAAGTTTATGCAGGGGGTGGTCAGCCCCAGCATTTT.

The chain has TRBV18 and TRBJ2-7, with 7 bases identical to TRBD2. This CDR3 has 15 residues. Looked up from germline, CDR1 is KGHSH and CDR2 is LQKENI. J was trimmed by 2 bases and V by 2 bases; bases with no gene match: 6. The chain's CDR3 is CASSPTRDYPYEQYF. CDR3 DNA: TGTGCCAGCTCACCAACAAGGGACTACCCCTACGAGCAGTACTTC.

The CDR3 spells CASTMASSYNEQFF. As DNA, the CDR3 is TGTGCCAGCACCATGGCGAGCTCCTACAATGAGCAGTTCTTC. The rearrangement links TRBV6-5 to TRBJ2-1; no clear D gene. V dropped 7 bases and J dropped 0 bases, with 10 bases sitting between them. This CDR3 has 14 amino acids. Germline V gene sequence: CDR1 MNHEY, CDR2 SVGAGI.

This rearrangement joins TRBV10-3 to TRBJ2-2; the D gene is possibly TRBD2 (6 bases). The V gene lost 4 bases and the J gene lost 6 bases, with 18 bases spanning the gap. The CDR3 covers 16 residues. Germline V gene data show CDR1 as ENHRY and CDR2 as SYGVKD. The DNA of the CDR3 is TGTGCCATCAGTGCCGGGCGCGGGGAGACCCCCGGGGAGCTGTTTTTT. Protein sequence: CAISAGRGETPGELFF.

The J gene is TRBJ2-7, the V gene TRBV7-9; D gene ambiguous. The CDR3 consists of 13 residues. Germline assignment: CDR1 SEHNR and CDR2 FQNEAQ (reference sequence). The V and J ends lost 1 base and 6 bases respectively, with 10 bases between them. CDR3 DNA sequence: TGTGCCAGCAGCTTAGAGAGCAGGACCGAGCAGTACTTC. Translating gives CASSLESRTEQYF.

This clone appeared a single time. V and J are TRBV5-1 and TRBJ2-5, with 9 bases matching TRBD1. CDR3 length equals 14 residues. V gave up 6 bases and J gave up 3 bases; unmatched junction bases: 6. Looked up from germline, CDR1 is SGHRS and CDR2 is YFSETQ. The CDR3 DNA reads TGCGCCAGCAACCGGGGGACAGGGAAAGAGACCCAGTACTTC. Its translation is CASNRGTGKETQYF.